This T cell receptor (beta chain) was found in a study of spatial heterogeneity in lung cancer. Each CDR3 protein gets one entry after TCRdb re-called the 5' RACE reads with MiXCR. The profile shows around 110,000 distinct CDR3 sequences, roughly an eighth of them singletons. This clonotype has only a few counts. Time point reported: blood at routine non-recurrence follow-up after resection. Sequencing covered unsorted whole RNA taken from tumor, nontumor lung or frozen PBMC. Germline V lookup: CDR1 SGHDT, CDR2 YYEEEE. The ends lost 4 bases at V and 4 bases at J; junction bases unmatched: 3. The CDR3 loop spans 15 amino acids.

Material: PBMCs, obtained at follow-up. The TCR comes from a male donor with early-stage non-small cell lung cancer. The rearrangement joins TRBV5-6 to TRBJ2-3; 13 bases are shared with TRBD2. The CDR3 region is CASSTGTSGADTQYF. The DNA of the CDR3 is TGTGCCAGCAGCACCGGGACTAGCGGGGCAGATACGCAGTATTTT. The entire variable domain, with the rest obtained from reference TRBV5-6 and TRBJ2-3, is as follows: DAGVTQSPTHLIKTRGQQVTLRCSPKSGHDTVSWYQQALGQGPQFIFQYYEEEERQRGNFPDRFSGHQFPNYSSELNVNALLLGDSALYLCASSTGTSGADTQYFGPGTRLTVL.